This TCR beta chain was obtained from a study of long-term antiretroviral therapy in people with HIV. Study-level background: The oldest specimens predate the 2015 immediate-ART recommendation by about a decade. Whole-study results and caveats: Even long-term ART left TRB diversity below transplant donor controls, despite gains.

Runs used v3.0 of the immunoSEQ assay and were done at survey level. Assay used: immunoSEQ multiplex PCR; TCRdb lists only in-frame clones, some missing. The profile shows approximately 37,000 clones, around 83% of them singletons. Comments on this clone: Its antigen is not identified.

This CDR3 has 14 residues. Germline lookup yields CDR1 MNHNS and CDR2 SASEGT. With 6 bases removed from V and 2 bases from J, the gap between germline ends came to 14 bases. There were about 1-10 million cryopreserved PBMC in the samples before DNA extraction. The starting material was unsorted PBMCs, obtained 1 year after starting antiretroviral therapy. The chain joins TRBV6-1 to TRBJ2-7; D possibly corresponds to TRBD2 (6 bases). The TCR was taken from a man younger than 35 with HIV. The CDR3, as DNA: TGTGCCAGCAGGGGGGTGGGGGGAACCTACGAGCAGTACTTC. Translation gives CASRGVGGTYEQYF.